This T cell receptor (beta chain) was found in a study of cytomegalovirus exposure and HLA in healthy donors. Notes on the study in general: It emerged from a later analysis that several of the most significant clusters appeared to be linked to common viral pathogens. Some TCR beta chains (164 of them) were listed as cytomegalovirus-associated.

CDR3 size: 13 residues. The V gene lost 7 bases and the J gene lost 5 bases, with 11 bases spanning the gap. CDR1 SNHLY and CDR2 FYNNEI come from the germline V gene. Primers for the PCR totalled 60 Vbeta and 13 Jbeta. Assay used: immunoSEQ multiplex PCR; TCRdb lists only in-frame clones, some missing. The repertoire holds around 55,000 clones, with 75% to 80% as singletons. A remark on this clone: Its target is unknown.

Sequenced sample: PBMCs. The chain employs TRBV2 and TRBJ2-2; D might be TRBD2 (5 bases). This clonotype was sampled from a female donor in good health and CMV-seronegative. CDR3 amino acids: CASTSTRTGELFF. DNA for the CDR3: TGTGCCAGCACGTCCACTAGGACCGGGGAGCTGTTTTTT.